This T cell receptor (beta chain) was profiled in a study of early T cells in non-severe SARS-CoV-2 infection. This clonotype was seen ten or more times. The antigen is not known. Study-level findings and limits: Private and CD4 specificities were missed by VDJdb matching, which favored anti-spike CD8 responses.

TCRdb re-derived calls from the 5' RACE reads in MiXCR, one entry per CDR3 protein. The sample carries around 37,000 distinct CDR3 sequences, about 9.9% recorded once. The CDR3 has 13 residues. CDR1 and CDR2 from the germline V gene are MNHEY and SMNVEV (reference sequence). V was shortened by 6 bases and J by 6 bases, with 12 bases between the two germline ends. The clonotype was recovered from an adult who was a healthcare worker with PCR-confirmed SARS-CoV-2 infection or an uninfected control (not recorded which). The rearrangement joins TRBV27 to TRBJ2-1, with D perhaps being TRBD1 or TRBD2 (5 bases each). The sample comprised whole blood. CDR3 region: CASRRTGLNEQFF. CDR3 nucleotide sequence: TGTGCCAGCAGAAGAACAGGACTCAATGAGCAGTTCTTC.